The 26 T cell receptor beta chains below were found in one sample sequenced in a study of T-cell reconstitution after alpha-beta-depleted transplantation in children. Study results and caveats: Fresh T-cell production supplied most of the T-cell counts and diversity seen one year after transplant.

No antigens are known for them. Preparation of the TCRbeta library involved a method that used unique molecular identifiers. MiXCR, run by TCRdb on the PCR reads, gives a single entry per CDR3 protein. Among 330,000 or so distinct CDR3 sequences listed, approximately 7.3% were seen once. The specimen comprised peripheral blood, sampled 360 days after TCRalphabeta/CD19-depleted stem cell transplant. These receptor sequences come from a female patient aged 2 to 10 who had a stem cell transplant for Fanconi anemia, so the T cells may come from the graft donor.

This clonotype was recorded at least ten times. The J gene is TRBJ2-5, the V gene TRBV12-3 or TRBV12-4, with 14 bases that match TRBD2. The CDR3 contains 18 residues. V shed 6 bases, J shed 2 bases, and the junction held 11 bases outside the gene matches. The CDR3 DNA sequence: TGTGCCAGCAGGAAGGGACTAGCGGGAGAGTCTTGGCAAGAGACCCAGTACTTC. It encodes CASRKGLAGESWQETQYF.

The table lists this clonotype with many counts. The J gene is TRBJ2-1, the V gene TRBV5-1, with 9 bases matching TRBD1. V lost 4 bases, J lost 5 bases, and 4 bases stayed unmatched. Germline assignment: CDR1 SGHRS and CDR2 YFSETQ. The length of the CDR3 is 14 residues. The CDR3 spells CASSVDRGNNEQFF. The CDR3 DNA follows: TGCGCCAGCAGCGTTGACAGGGGGAACAATGAGCAGTTCTTC. The full variable domain, completed using reference TRBV5-1 and TRBJ2-1, is KAGVTQTPRYLIKTRGQQVTLSCSPISGHRSVSWYQQTPGQGLQFLFEYFSETQRNKGNFPGRFSGRQFSNSRSEMNVSTLELGDSALYLCASSVDRGNNEQFFGPGTRLTVL.

The chain combines TRBV6-1 with TRBJ2-4; TRBD2 agrees at 9 bases. CDR3 length: 14 residues. Germline CDR1 is MNHNS and CDR2 is SASEGT. Trimming removed 7 bases from V and 6 bases from J; junction bases left unmatched: 7. CDR3 sequence: CASNTGLAGNIQYF. In DNA form, the CDR3 reads TGTGCCAGCAATACGGGACTAGCAGGAAACATTCAGTACTTC.

This clonotype was observed at least ten times. The V gene is TRBV5-1, the J gene TRBJ2-1, with 11 positions matching TRBD1. The V gene end was trimmed by 2 bases and the J gene end by 8 bases; junction bases not matched to a gene: 3. The CDR3 spans 14 residues. From germline, CDR1 is SGHRS and CDR2 YFSETQ. The CDR3 sequence is CASSFPGQGDEQFF. CDR3 nucleotide sequence: TGCGCCAGCAGCTTCCCGGGACAGGGGGATGAGCAGTTCTTC.

This clonotype has only a few counts. The chain recombines TRBV5-1 with TRBJ1-2; 9 bases align to TRBD1. V lost 3 bases to trimming and J lost 0 bases; unmatched junction nucleotides: 3. This CDR3 is built from 15 residues. CDR1 SGHRS and CDR2 YFSETQ come from the germline V gene. CDR3 sequence (DNA): TGCGCCAGCAGCTCGAGACAGGGGGCTAACTATGGCTACACCTTC. It translates to CASSSRQGANYGYTF.

This clonotype was counted ten times or more. The rearrangement joins TRBV20-1 to TRBJ2-5; 13 positions agree with TRBD2. The V and J ends lost 5 bases and 4 bases, in that order; junction bases with no gene match: 4. CDR1 DFQATT and CDR2 SNEGSKA come from the germline V gene (reference sequence). The CDR3 runs to 14 residues. The CDR3 protein is CSAPRLAGGETQYF. Here the CDR3 DNA reads TGCAGTGCTCCTAGACTAGCGGGAGGAGAGACCCAGTACTTC.

This clonotype was recorded at least ten times. The chain uses TRBV4-2 and TRBJ2-1; D gene ambiguous. The V and J ends lost 0 bases and 6 bases respectively, with 12 bases between them. The CDR3 contains 15 residues. From germline, CDR1 is LGHNA and CDR2 YNFKEQ. This CDR3 reads CASSQDLVSRNEQFF. The CDR3 DNA reads TGTGCCAGCAGCCAAGACTTGGTCTCTCGCAATGAGCAGTTCTTC.

This clonotype was seen repeatedly, ten times or more. J is TRBJ1-2 and V is TRBV5-1, with D possibly TRBD1 on 6 matching bases. Per the germline V gene, CDR1 is SGHRS and CDR2 is YFSETQ. The CDR3 totals 15 residues. The ends were cut back, 0 bases at V and 4 bases at J, with 13 bases in the middle. CDR3 protein: CASSLDGGPGYGYTF. As DNA, the CDR3 is TGCGCCAGCAGCTTGGATGGGGGGCCCGGCTATGGCTACACCTTC. The variable domain in full, with the rest retrieved from reference TRBV5-1 and TRBJ1-2, is KAGVTQTPRYLIKTRGQQVTLSCSPISGHRSVSWYQQTPGQGLQFLFEYFSETQRNKGNFPGRFSGRQFSNSRSEMNVSTLELGDSALYLCASSLDGGPGYGYTFGSGTRLTVV.

This clonotype was seen at least ten times. The V call is TRBV4-2, the J call TRBJ2-1; D is ambiguous. Germline V gene data show CDR1 as LGHNA and CDR2 as YNFKEQ. The CDR3 contains 18 residues. V was clipped by 0 bases and J by 1 base, with 16 bases between them. DNA for the CDR3: TGTGCCAGCAGCCAAGAACAGAACTCGAGGTGGTCCTACAATGAGCAGTTCTTC. It yields the protein CASSQEQNSRWSYNEQFF.

This clonotype occurred many times. V is TRBV5-1 and J is TRBJ2-5; D not certain. The CDR3 has 13 amino acids. Trimming removed 1 base at V and 9 bases at J, with 13 bases between. The V gene's germline CDR1 is SGHRS and CDR2 YFSETQ. In DNA form, the CDR3 reads TGCGCCAGCAGCTTGTGGCCGGCAATGGCCCAGTACTTC. This gives the protein CASSLWPAMAQYF.

The chain is built from TRBV6-1 and TRBJ1-1; D is uncertain. V lost 6 bases to trimming and J lost 0 bases, with 8 bases between them. The CDR3 totals 13 residues. Germline CDR1 reads MNHNS; CDR2 reads SASEGT. In nucleotides, the CDR3 is TGTGCCAGCAGAGACAAGCTGAACACTGAAGCTTTCTTT. Translated: CASRDKLNTEAFF.

The rearrangement joins TRBV4-1 to TRBJ2-7; TRBD2 aligns across 9 bases. The CDR3 is made up of 15 amino acids. V lost 5 bases, J lost 2 bases, and 7 bases stayed unmatched. The germline CDR1 and CDR2 sequences are MGHRA and YSYEKL. The CDR3: CASSSSASGAYEQYF. The CDR3 DNA reads TGCGCCAGCAGCTCCTCAGCTAGCGGGGCCTACGAGCAGTACTTC.

In this sample, this clonotype turned up a few times. A junction end diverges from the germline sequence, so it may reflect a read error. The chain is built from TRBV2 and TRBJ2-5; D gene ambiguous. Germline CDR1 is SNHLY and CDR2 is FYNNEI. The CDR3 sequence is 11 residues long. The CDR3 region is CASMADAGMDF. CDR3 in DNA: TGTGCCAGCATGGCGGACGCTGGAATGGACTTC.

There are many counts of this clonotype. J is TRBJ2-7 and V is TRBV5-1, with TRBD2 matching over 7 bases. CDR1 is SGHRS and CDR2 is YFSETQ in the germline V gene. Germline trimming cut 2 bases from V and 3 bases from J; bases unmatched to any gene: 5. This CDR3 is 14 amino acids long. CDR3 sequence (DNA): TGCGCCAGCAGCTTTGGGGGGGATATCTACGAGCAGTACGTC. Translated: CASSFGGDIYEQYV.

Ten or more counts support this clonotype. V gene TRBV11-2 combines with J gene TRBJ1-1; no clear D gene. Trimming shortened V by 4 bases and J by 8 bases, and 5 bases separated the two germline ends. Germline CDR1 SGHAT, CDR2 FQNNGV. This CDR3 spans 10 amino acids. The CDR3 spells CASSSKEAFF. The CDR3 DNA is TGTGCCAGCAGCTCCAAAGAAGCTTTCTTT.

This clonotype appeared many times. The V and J genes are TRBV7-9 and TRBJ2-6; D might be TRBD1 (5 bases). V was clipped by 2 bases and J by 3 bases, with 8 bases between them. Germline CDR1 reads SEHNR; CDR2 reads FQNEAQ (reference sequence). The CDR3 covers 15 residues. The CDR3 sequence is CASSLQGYGANVLTF. Written as DNA, the CDR3 is TGTGCCAGCAGCTTACAGGGATATGGGGCCAACGTCCTGACTTTC.

This clonotype showed up many times. The CDR3 DNA reads as TGCGCCAGCAGCCAAGCTATAGCGGTAGCCTACAATGAGCAGTTCTTC. Its translation is CASSQAIAVAYNEQFF. This rearrangement joins TRBV4-1 to TRBJ2-1; the D gene is possibly TRBD2 (6 bases). This CDR3 region has 16 residues. Germline CDR1 is MGHRA and CDR2 is YSYEKL. Trimming pared 1 base from V and 2 bases from J, leaving 12 bases between.

This clonotype came up many times. V usage is TRBV29-1 and J usage is TRBJ2-5; 7 bases align to TRBD2. V was clipped by 6 bases and J by 5 bases; unmatched bases: 9. This CDR3 region has 13 residues. Germline assignment: CDR1 SQVTM and CDR2 ANQGSEA. The CDR3 spells CSVLTNSGETQYF. The DNA of the CDR3 is TGCAGCGTACTGACGAATAGCGGGGAGACCCAGTACTTC.

This clonotype was seen a few times. J is TRBJ2-2 and V is TRBV28; D is undetermined. This CDR3 comprises 13 residues. CDR1 is MDHEN, CDR2 SYDVKM, per germline. Trimming removed 1 base at V and 9 bases at J, with 9 bases between. CDR3 sequence: CASSLSVFRELFF. The CDR3 bases are TGTGCCAGCAGTTTATCAGTTTTTCGGGAGCTGTTTTTT.

As to this clonotype: The conserved final phenylalanine or tryptophan is absent from the CDR3, which likely points to a read error. This chain connects TRBV9 to TRBJ2-1; D possibly corresponds to TRBD1 (5 bases). V shed 0 bases and J shed 3 bases, with 16 bases lying between them. The V gene's germline CDR1 is SGDLS and CDR2 YYNGEE. The CDR3 totals 17 residues. The DNA of the CDR3 is TGTGCCAGCAGCGTAGCTTTCAGTCATAGGGGCTACAATGAGCAGTTCTCC. Translated: CASSVAFSHRGYNEQFS.

This clonotype appeared many times. This chain links TRBV2 with TRBJ1-2; D uncertain. CDR1 is SNHLY, CDR2 FYNNEI, per germline. V lost 5 bases and J lost 10, with 2 bases in between. This CDR3 has 8 residues. The CDR3 sequence is CASSIYTF. CDR3 nucleotides: TGTGCCAGCAGTATCTACACCTTC.

This clonotype has at least ten counts. V is TRBV12-3 or TRBV12-4 and J is TRBJ2-2; 9 bases agree with TRBD2. J was trimmed by 0 bases and V by 5 bases; bases with no gene match: 13. The CDR3 has 19 residues. The CDR3: CASSHRLAALATNTGELFF. In DNA, the CDR3 is TGTGCCAGCAGTCACCGACTAGCGGCCCTTGCTACGAACACCGGGGAGCTGTTTTTT.

This clonotype has more than one count but fewer than ten. The chain is built from TRBV12-5 and TRBJ2-3, with D unclear. The germline V gene has CDR1 LGHNT and CDR2 FRNRAP. The CDR3 totals 13 residues. V was clipped by 6 bases and J by 10 bases, with 17 bases between them. DNA of the CDR3: TGTGCTAGTGGGAACGAGTGGGGAAGGCCGCAGTATTTT. It translates to CASGNEWGRPQYF. The complete variable domain, with remaining parts taken from reference TRBV12-5 and TRBJ2-3, reads DARVTQTPRHKVTEMGQEVTMRCQPILGHNTVFWYRQTMMQGLELLAYFRNRAPLDDSGMPKDRFSAEMPDATLATLKIQPSEPRDSAVYFCASGNEWGRPQYFGPGTRLTVL.

Notes on this clonotype: Just one base apart from a much larger clone, this may be a read error. The chain carries TRBV6-1 and TRBJ2-3; D is uncertain. Germline V CDR1 and CDR2: MNHNS, SASEGT. This CDR3 contains 16 residues. The CDR3 region is CVSSPSGPTGADTQYF. The DNA for the CDR3 is TGTGTCAGCAGCCCTTCCGGCCCTACTGGGGCAGATACGCAGTATTTT.

This clonotype was seen at least ten times. The rearrangement uses TRBV20-1 and TRBJ1-4, with D unclear. This CDR3 contains 11 residues. Trimming left V 5 bases short and J 7 bases short, with 8 bases between. CDR1 is DFQATT and CDR2 is SNEGSKA in the germline V gene (reference sequence). The CDR3 loop reads CSASIIEKLFF. For the CDR3, the DNA is TGCAGTGCTTCCATCATTGAAAAACTGTTTTTT.

This chain connects TRBV27 to TRBJ2-3; weak D call: TRBD2 (5 bases). V lost 6 bases and J 4 bases, leaving 11 bases between the germline ends. This CDR3 spans 13 amino acids. Germline-derived CDR1 and CDR2 are MNHEY and SMNVEV (reference sequence). The CDR3 spells CASRRFGADTQYF. As DNA, the CDR3 is TGTGCCAGCAGGCGTTTCGGGGCAGATACGCAGTATTTT.